Listed below are T cell receptor beta chains from one sample, sequenced in a study of radiation and T cells in renal cell carcinoma. Using immunoSEQ multiplex PCR, the repertoire was profiled, and TCRdb retains in-frame clones only, with some absent. This table holds roughly 160,000 clones, less than 90% found once. The material sequenced was blood, taken from a patient whose treatment included radiotherapy and nephrectomy. These receptors all come from a woman aged 45-59 years with renal cell carcinoma. The CDR3 runs from the conserved cysteine through the conserved F or W. Each record gives: D gene, J gene, V gene, clone size, CDR3 DNA, CDR3 protein. The D gene is left open where the match is weak. For some rows the clone size is stated as once, few or many, or as a class when expanded; others skip it.

d_gene: NA; j_gene: TRBJ1-5; v_gene: TRBV5-4; abundance: few; CDR3nt: TGTGCCAGCAGCTTGGACTACGATCAGCCCCAGCATTTT; CDR3aa: CASSLDYDQPQHF
d_gene: NA; j_gene: TRBJ1-1; v_gene: TRBV9; abundance: NA; CDR3nt: TGTGCCAGCAGCGCCCCCGGAGGAGACCCGGGGACTTTCTTT; CDR3aa: CASSAPGGDPGTFF
d_gene: NA; j_gene: TRBJ1-5; v_gene: TRBV19; abundance: NA; CDR3nt: TGTGCCAGTAGTATGACAGTTTATAGCAATCAGCCCCAGCATTTT; CDR3aa: CASSMTVYSNQPQHF
d_gene: NA; j_gene: TRBJ2-5; v_gene: TRBV5-4; abundance: NA; CDR3nt: TGTGCCAGCTCCTATTTAGCGGCTCAAGAGACCCAGTACTTC; CDR3aa: CASSYLAAQETQYF
d_gene: NA; j_gene: TRBJ2-5; v_gene: TRBV10-3; abundance: NA; CDR3nt: TGTGCCATCAGCGACCTGGAGACCCAGTACTTC; CDR3aa: CAISDLETQYF
d_gene: NA; j_gene: TRBJ1-1; v_gene: TRBV4-3; abundance: NA; CDR3nt: TGCGCCAGCAGCCAAGACCGGGGTCGGACTGAAGCTTTCTTT; CDR3aa: CASSQDRGRTEAFF
d_gene: TRBD1; j_gene: TRBJ1-4; v_gene: TRBV6-6; abundance: once; CDR3nt: TGTGCCAGCAGCGGGACAGAGACTGAAAAACTGTTTTTT; CDR3aa: CASSGTETEKLFF
d_gene: NA; j_gene: TRBJ2-3; v_gene: TRBV2; abundance: NA; CDR3nt: TGTGCCTCCACCGGGGTCCTCACAGATACGCAGTATTTT; CDR3aa: CASTGVLTDTQYF
d_gene: NA; j_gene: TRBJ1-3; v_gene: TRBV5-1; abundance: NA; CDR3nt: TGCGCCAGCAGCTTCAATCCGGACTCTGGAAACACCATATATTTT; CDR3aa: CASSFNPDSGNTIYF
d_gene: TRBD1; j_gene: TRBJ2-1; v_gene: TRBV14; abundance: NA; CDR3nt: TGTGCCAGCAGCGCCCAACAGGGGGCCCATGAGCAGTTCTTC; CDR3aa: CASSAQQGAHEQFF
d_gene: NA; j_gene: TRBJ1-2; v_gene: TRBV5-4; abundance: few; CDR3nt: TGTGCCAGCACCGACAGGATTTATGGCTACACCTTC; CDR3aa: CASTDRIYGYTF
d_gene: NA; j_gene: TRBJ1-2; v_gene: TRBV29-1; abundance: NA; CDR3nt: TGCAGCGTTGAATATAATGCCGTCAAGGAGTATGGCTACACCTTC; CDR3aa: CSVEYNAVKEYGYTF
d_gene: NA; j_gene: TRBJ2-3; v_gene: TRBV10-3; abundance: NA; CDR3nt: TGTGCCATCAGGGACGCGAGTGGAGATACGCAGTATTTT; CDR3aa: CAIRDASGDTQYF
d_gene: TRBD1; j_gene: TRBJ1-2; v_gene: TRBV19; abundance: NA; CDR3nt: TGTGCCAGTAGTAACTCGGACAGGAACTACTATGGCTACACCTTC; CDR3aa: CASSNSDRNYYGYTF
d_gene: TRBD1; j_gene: TRBJ1-1; v_gene: TRBV6-6; abundance: NA; CDR3nt: TGTGCCAGCAGTTACTCGCCGGACAGGATTGAAGCTTTCTTT; CDR3aa: CASSYSPDRIEAFF
d_gene: TRBD1; j_gene: TRBJ2-7; v_gene: TRBV7-9; abundance: NA; CDR3nt: TGTGCCAGCCGGACAGGGGGACTCTCCTACGAGCAGTACTTC; CDR3aa: CASRTGGLSYEQYF
d_gene: TRBD1; j_gene: TRBJ1-2; v_gene: TRBV10-3; abundance: NA; CDR3nt: TGTGCCATCAGATCGGGACAGGGGAACTACACCTTC; CDR3aa: CAIRSGQGNYTF
d_gene: NA; j_gene: TRBJ2-7; v_gene: TRBV6-5; abundance: NA; CDR3nt: TGTGCCAGCAGTTACGGGCGGGGTCCCTACGAGCAGTACTTC; CDR3aa: CASSYGRGPYEQYF
d_gene: NA; j_gene: TRBJ2-7; v_gene: TRBV5-6; abundance: NA; CDR3nt: TGTGCCAGCAGCCCGAGCCGGGGGTCCTGGTCCTACGAGCAGTACTTC; CDR3aa: CASSPSRGSWSYEQYF
d_gene: NA; j_gene: TRBJ2-5; v_gene: TRBV21-1; abundance: NA; CDR3nt: TGTGCCAGCAGCAGACCACAGGGGGAAGAGACCCAGTACTTC; CDR3aa: CASSRPQGEETQYF
d_gene: TRBD1; j_gene: TRBJ1-4; v_gene: TRBV6-1; abundance: once; CDR3nt: TGTGCCAGCAGAACCGGGACAGGGTTTGATGAAAAACTGTTTTTT; CDR3aa: CASRTGTGFDEKLFF
d_gene: TRBD1; j_gene: TRBJ2-3; v_gene: TRBV9; abundance: NA; CDR3nt: TGTGCCAGCAGCGTCCGGGACAGGGAAGCTAGCACAGATACGCAGTATTTT; CDR3aa: CASSVRDREASTDTQYF